This T cell receptor beta chain is from a study of spatial heterogeneity in lung cancer. Across the study: Detection of beta-chain sequences consistently exceeded that of alpha-chain sequences. Study findings and constraints: Detection of ubiquitous tumor TCRs in blood was higher at resection than follow-up.

The length of the CDR3 is 14 residues. Germline CDR1 and CDR2: SGHVS and FQNEAQ. V lost 5 bases to trimming and J lost 7 bases, with 15 bases between them. Each CDR3 protein gets one entry after TCRdb re-called the 5' RACE reads with MiXCR. The sample has around 87,000 distinct CDR3 sequences; roughly 12% are singletons. A word on this clonotype: Its antigen is not known.

Documented time point: sample taken at primary tumor resection. The donors comprised 70 to 85 untreated early-stage non-small cell lung cancer patients. In each case, whole RNA from tumor, nontumor lung or frozen PBMC was sequenced unsorted. The rearrangement links TRBV7-8 to TRBJ2-1; D is unclear. This sample comprised PBMCs, obtained at surgery. The TCR originated in a male donor with early-stage non-small cell lung cancer. CDR3 bases: TGTGCCAGCAGCCCCCGGGTGGCTGGGAATGAGCAGTTCTTC. Its translation is CASSPRVAGNEQFF.